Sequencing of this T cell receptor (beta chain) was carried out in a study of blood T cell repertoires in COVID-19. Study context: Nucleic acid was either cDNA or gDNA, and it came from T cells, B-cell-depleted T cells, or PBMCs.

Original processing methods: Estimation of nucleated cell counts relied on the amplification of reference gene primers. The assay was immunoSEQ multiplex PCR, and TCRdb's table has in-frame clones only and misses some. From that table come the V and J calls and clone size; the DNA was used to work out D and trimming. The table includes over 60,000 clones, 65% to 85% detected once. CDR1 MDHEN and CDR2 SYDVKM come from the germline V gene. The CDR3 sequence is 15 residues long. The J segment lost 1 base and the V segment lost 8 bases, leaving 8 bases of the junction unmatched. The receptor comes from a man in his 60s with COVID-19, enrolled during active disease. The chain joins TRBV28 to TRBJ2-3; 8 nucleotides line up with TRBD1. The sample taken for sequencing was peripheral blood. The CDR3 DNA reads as TGTGCCAGCGGCCCGCAGGGGGCGCGCACAGATACGCAGTATTTT. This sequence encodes CASGPQGARTDTQYF.